This passage covers 3 T cell receptor beta chains from one sample sequenced in a study of control samples from healthy donors and cancer patients. Profiled with immunoSEQ multiplex PCR; TCRdb holds only in-frame clones, not every one. The sample yields about 160,000 clones, approximately 94% seen once. Specimen: PBMCs. The receptors derive from a man in his fifties or sixties with colorectal cancer.

The chain couples TRBV19 to TRBJ1-2, with TRBD1 identical over 7 bases. The CDR3 contains 13 residues. V dropped 6 bases and J dropped 4; count of bases not matched to a gene: 5. Germline V lookup: CDR1 LNHDA, CDR2 SQIVND (reference sequence). The CDR3 coding sequence is TGTGCCAGTAGACAACAGGGGAGCTATGGCTACACCTTC. Translation gives CASRQQGSYGYTF.

The V gene is TRBV4-1, the J gene TRBJ2-7, with 7 bases identical to TRBD2. The V and J ends lost 1 base and 0 bases, in that order; junction bases with no gene match: 6. The germline CDR1 and CDR2 sequences are MGHRA and YSYEKL. The CDR3 is 16 residues long. The CDR3 loop is CASSQGGGRGSYEQYF. The CDR3 DNA reads TGCGCCAGCAGCCAAGGGGGGGGTCGGGGCTCCTACGAGCAGTACTTC.

This chain joins TRBV2 and TRBJ2-1, with 7 bases matching TRBD1. The CDR3 is made up of 15 amino acids. The germline V gene has CDR1 SNHLY and CDR2 FYNNEI. V gave up 6 bases and J gave up 6 bases; unmatched junction bases: 11. The CDR3 DNA sequence: TGTGCCAGCAGGCAGGGACAGATCCTTTCCAATGAGCAGTTCTTC. Amino acid sequence: CASRQGQILSNEQFF. Looking up the rest from reference TRBV2 and TRBJ2-1 gives the full variable domain: EPEVTQTPSHQVTQMGQEVILRCVPISNHLYFYWYRQILGQKVEFLVSFYNNEISEKSEIFDDQFSVERPDGSNFTLKIRSTKLEDSAMYFCASRQGQILSNEQFFGPGTRLTVL.